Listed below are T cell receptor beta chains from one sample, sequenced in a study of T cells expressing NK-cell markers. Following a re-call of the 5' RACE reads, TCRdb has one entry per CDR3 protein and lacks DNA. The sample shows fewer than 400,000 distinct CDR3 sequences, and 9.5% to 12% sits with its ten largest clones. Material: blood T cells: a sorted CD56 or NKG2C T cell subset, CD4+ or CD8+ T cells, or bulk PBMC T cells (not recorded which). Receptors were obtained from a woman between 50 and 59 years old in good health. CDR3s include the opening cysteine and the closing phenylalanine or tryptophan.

CASSHTSGSSYNEQFF	TRBV6-4	TRBJ2-1
CASNPPRLAVNTDTQYF	TRBV25-1	TRBJ2-3
CASSFSSRGTALSGANVLTF	TRBV5-1	TRBJ2-6
CASSPDLGKFGYTF	TRBV18	TRBJ1-2
CASSSPQGGRVYNEQFF	TRBV7-2	TRBJ2-1
CASGVTGQETQYF	TRBV5-1	TRBJ2-5
CASSVSGSDYSEQFF	TRBV5-5	TRBJ2-1
CASTPSRTFYGYTF	TRBV21-1	TRBJ1-2
CASSPTLVRWHEQYF	TRBV19	TRBJ2-7
CASSYSGANNEKLFF	TRBV6-6	TRBJ1-4
CASSYSGVMETQYF	TRBV6-5	TRBJ2-5
CASSLVQGGKTEAFF	TRBV7-9	TRBJ1-1
CSASWLAGDEDEQYF	TRBV20-1	TRBJ2-7
CASSEGTSGIYNEQFF	TRBV6-4	TRBJ2-1
CASRLIVWETQYF	TRBV6-1	TRBJ2-5
CASSPADGSYGYTF	TRBV6-5	TRBJ1-2
CASSQVRDRTFF	TRBV3-1	TRBJ2-1
CASSLLRGLRNEQFF	TRBV12-3/TRBV12-4	TRBJ2-1
CSARAFHEQFF	TRBV20-1	TRBJ2-1
CASSDGLADYTGELFF	TRBV18	TRBJ2-2
CASSGQMNTGELFF	TRBV18	TRBJ2-2
CAISESEGVDTQYF	TRBV10-3	TRBJ2-3